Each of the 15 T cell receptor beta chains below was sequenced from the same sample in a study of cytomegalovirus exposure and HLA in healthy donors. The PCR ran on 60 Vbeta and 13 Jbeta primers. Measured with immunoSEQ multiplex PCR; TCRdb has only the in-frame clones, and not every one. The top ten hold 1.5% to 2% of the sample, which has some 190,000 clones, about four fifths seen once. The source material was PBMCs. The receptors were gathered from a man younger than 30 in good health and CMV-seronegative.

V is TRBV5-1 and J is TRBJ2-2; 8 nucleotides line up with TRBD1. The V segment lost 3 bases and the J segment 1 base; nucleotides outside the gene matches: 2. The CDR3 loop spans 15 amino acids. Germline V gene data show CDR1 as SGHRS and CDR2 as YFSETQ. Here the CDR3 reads CASSSGTGNTGELFF. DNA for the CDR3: TGCGCCAGCAGCTCCGGGACAGGGAACACCGGGGAGCTGTTTTTT.

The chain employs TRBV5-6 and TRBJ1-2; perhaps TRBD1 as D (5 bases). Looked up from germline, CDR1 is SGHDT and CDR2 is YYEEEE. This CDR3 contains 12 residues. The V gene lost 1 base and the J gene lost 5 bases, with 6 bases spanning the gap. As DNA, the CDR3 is TGTGCCAGCAGCTTGCAGGGATATGGCTACACCTTC. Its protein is CASSLQGYGYTF.

CDR3 sequence (DNA): TGTGCCAGCAGCTTCCGGGGCGGGGCCTACAATGAGCAGTTCTTC. This codes for CASSFRGGAYNEQFF. The chain joins TRBV5-4 to TRBJ2-1; maybe TRBD2 (6 bases). The V end was cut by 2 bases, the J end by 2 bases, with 11 bases between. The length of the CDR3 is 15 residues. Germline-derived CDR1 and CDR2 are SGHNT and YYREEE (reference sequence).

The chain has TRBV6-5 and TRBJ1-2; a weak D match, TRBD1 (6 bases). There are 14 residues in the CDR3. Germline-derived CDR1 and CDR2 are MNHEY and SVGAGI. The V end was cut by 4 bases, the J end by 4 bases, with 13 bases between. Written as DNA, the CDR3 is TGTGCCAGCAGTTTGGACAGCGCGCCCTATGGCTACACCTTC. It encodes CASSLDSAPYGYTF.

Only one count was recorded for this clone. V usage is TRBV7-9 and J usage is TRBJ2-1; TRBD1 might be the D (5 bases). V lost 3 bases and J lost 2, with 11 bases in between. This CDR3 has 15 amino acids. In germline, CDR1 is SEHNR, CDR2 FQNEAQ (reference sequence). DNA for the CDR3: TGTGCCAGCAGCTTCGGCAGGGTACCCTACAATGAGCAGTTCTTC. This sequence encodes CASSFGRVPYNEQFF.

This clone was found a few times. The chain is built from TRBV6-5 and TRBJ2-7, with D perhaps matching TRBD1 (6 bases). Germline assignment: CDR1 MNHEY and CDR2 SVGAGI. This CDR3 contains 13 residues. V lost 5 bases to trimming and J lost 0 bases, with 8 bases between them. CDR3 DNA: TGTGCCAGCAGTGGGACAAGCTCCTACGAGCAGTACTTC. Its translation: CASSGTSSYEQYF.

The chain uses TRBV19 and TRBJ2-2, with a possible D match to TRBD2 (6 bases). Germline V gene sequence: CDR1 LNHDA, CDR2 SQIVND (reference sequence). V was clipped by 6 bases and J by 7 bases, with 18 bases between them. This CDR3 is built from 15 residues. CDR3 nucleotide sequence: TGTGCCAGTAGAGTCGCAGCAGGGCGGGACGGGGAGCTGTTTTTT. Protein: CASRVAAGRDGELFF. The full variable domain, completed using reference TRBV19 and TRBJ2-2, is DGGITQSPKYLFRKEGQNVTLSCEQNLNHDAMYWYRQDPGQGLRLIYYSQIVNDFQKGDIAEGYSVSREKKESFPLTVTSAQKNPTAFYLCASRVAAGRDGELFFGEGSRLTVL.

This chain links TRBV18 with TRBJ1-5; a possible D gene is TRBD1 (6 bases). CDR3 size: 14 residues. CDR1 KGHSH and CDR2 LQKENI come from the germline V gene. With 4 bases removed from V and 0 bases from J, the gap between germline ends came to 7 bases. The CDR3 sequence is CASSLGASNQPQHF. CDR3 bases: TGTGCCAGCTCACTGGGGGCTAGCAATCAGCCCCAGCATTTT.

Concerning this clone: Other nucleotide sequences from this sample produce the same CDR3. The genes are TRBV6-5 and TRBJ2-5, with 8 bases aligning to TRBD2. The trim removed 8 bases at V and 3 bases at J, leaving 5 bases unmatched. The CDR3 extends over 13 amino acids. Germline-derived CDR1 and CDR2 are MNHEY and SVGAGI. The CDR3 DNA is TGTGCCAGCCGCAGCGGGGGAGAAGAGACCCAGTACTTC. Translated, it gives CASRSGGEETQYF.

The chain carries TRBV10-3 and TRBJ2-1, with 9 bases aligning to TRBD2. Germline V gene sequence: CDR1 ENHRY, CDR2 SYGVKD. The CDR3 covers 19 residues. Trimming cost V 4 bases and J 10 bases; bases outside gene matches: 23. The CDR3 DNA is TGTGCCATCAGTGCTACACTAGCGGCCCAGCGGGGGGACAATGTAGAGCAGTTCTTC. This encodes CAISATLAAQRGDNVEQFF.

The CDR3 spells CASTKARDRGSNEQYF. The CDR3 DNA follows: TGTGCCAGCACTAAGGCTAGGGACAGGGGGTCTAACGAGCAGTACTTC. The chain carries TRBV25-1 and TRBJ2-5; 11 bases match TRBD1. The J call may be incorrect, as the DNA end agrees better with TRBJ2-7. The CDR3 is 16 amino acids. CDR1 MGHDK and CDR2 SYGVNS come from the germline V gene.

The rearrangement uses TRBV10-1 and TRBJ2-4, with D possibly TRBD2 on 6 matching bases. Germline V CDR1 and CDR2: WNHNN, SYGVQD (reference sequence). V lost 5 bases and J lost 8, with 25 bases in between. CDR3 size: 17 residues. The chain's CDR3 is CASSRRAVGRKADIQYF. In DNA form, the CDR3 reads TGCGCCAGCAGTCGGAGGGCAGTAGGGAGGAAGGCCGACATTCAGTACTTC.

The CDR3 is CASSLGDRANTGELFF. The DNA of the CDR3 is TGTGCCAGCAGCTTAGGAGACAGGGCGAACACCGGGGAGCTGTTTTTT. The chain is built from TRBV7-9 and TRBJ2-2, with 7 nucleotides matching TRBD1. CDR1 is SEHNR and CDR2 is FQNEAQ in the germline V gene (reference sequence). This CDR3 region has 16 residues. V gave up 1 base and J gave up 0 bases; unmatched junction bases: 2.

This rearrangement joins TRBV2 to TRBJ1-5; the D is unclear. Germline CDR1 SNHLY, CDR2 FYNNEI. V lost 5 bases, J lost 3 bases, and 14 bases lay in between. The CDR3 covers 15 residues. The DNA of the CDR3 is TGTGCCAGCAGTAAGTGGGAGGCTTCCAATCAGCCCCAGCATTTT. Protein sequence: CASSKWEASNQPQHF.

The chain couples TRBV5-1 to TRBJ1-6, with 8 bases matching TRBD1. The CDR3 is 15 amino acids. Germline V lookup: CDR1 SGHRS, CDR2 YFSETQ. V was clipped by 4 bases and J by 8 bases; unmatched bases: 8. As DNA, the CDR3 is TGCGCCAGCAGCGCAGGGGGCGGCGGAGATTCACCCCTCCACTTT. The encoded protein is CASSAGGGGDSPLHF. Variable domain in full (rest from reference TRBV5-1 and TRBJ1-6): KAGVTQTPRYLIKTRGQQVTLSCSPISGHRSVSWYQQTPGQGLQFLFEYFSETQRNKGNFPGRFSGRQFSNSRSEMNVSTLELGDSALYLCASSAGGGGDSPLHFGNGTRLTVT.